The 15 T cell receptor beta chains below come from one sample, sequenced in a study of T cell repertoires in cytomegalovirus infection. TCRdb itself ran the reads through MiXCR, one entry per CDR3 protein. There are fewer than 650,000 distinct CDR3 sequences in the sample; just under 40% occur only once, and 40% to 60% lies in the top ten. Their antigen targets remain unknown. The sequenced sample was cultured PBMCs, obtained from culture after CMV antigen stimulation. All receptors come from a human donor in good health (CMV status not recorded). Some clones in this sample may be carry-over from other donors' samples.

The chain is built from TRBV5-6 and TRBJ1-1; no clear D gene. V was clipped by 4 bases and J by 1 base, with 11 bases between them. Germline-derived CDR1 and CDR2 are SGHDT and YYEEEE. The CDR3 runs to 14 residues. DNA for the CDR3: TGTGCCAGCAGCCGGACTTTTAAGAACACTGAAGCTTTCTTT. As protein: CASSRTFKNTEAFF.

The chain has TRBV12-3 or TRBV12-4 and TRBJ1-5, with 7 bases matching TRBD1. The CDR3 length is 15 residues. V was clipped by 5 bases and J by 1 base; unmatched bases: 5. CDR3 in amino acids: CASSQGTASNQPQHF. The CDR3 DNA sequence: TGTGCCAGCAGTCAAGGGACAGCGAGCAATCAGCCCCAGCATTTT.

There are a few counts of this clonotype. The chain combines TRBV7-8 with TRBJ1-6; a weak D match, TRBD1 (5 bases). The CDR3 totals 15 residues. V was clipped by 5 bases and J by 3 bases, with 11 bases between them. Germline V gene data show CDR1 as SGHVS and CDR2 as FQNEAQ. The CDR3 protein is CASSRRGGYNSPLHF. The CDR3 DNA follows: TGTGCCAGCAGCCGACGGGGGGGCTATAATTCACCCCTCCACTTT.

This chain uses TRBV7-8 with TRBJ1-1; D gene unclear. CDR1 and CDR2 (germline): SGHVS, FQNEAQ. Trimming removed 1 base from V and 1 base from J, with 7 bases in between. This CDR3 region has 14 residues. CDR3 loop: CASSLVGWNTEAFF. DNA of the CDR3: TGTGCCAGCAGCTTAGTGGGGTGGAACACTGAAGCTTTCTTT.

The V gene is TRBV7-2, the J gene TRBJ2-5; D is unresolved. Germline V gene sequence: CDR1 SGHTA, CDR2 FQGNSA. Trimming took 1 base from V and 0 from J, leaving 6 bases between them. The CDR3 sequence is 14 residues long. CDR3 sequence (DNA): TGTGCCAGCAGCTTAGTTGCGTACCAAGAGACCCAGTACTTC. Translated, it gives CASSLVAYQETQYF.

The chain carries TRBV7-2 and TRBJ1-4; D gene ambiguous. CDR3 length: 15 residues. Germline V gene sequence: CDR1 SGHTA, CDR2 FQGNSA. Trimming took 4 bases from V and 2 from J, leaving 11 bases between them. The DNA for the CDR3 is TGTGCCAGCAGCTCAGGCGGGCCTACTAATGAAAAACTGTTTTTT. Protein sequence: CASSSGGPTNEKLFF.

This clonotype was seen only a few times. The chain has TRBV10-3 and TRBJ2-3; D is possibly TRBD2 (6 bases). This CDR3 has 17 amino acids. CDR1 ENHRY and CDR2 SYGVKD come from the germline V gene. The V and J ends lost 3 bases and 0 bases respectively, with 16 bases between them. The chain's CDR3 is CAISDSVLAESTDTQYF. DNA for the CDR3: TGTGCCATCAGTGACTCGGTACTAGCAGAGAGCACAGATACGCAGTATTTT.

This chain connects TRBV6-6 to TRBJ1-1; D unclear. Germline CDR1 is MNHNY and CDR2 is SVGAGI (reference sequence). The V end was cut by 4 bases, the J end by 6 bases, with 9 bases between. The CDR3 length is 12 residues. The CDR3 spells CASSSTGAEAFF. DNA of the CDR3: TGTGCCAGCAGTTCAACGGGCGCTGAAGCTTTCTTT.

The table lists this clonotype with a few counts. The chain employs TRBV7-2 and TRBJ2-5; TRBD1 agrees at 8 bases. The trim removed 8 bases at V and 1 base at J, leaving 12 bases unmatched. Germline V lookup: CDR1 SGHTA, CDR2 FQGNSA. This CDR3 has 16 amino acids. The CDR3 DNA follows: TGTGCCAGCGTCGTAATGGGCAGGGGGCTCCAAGAGACCCAGTACTTC. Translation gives CASVVMGRGLQETQYF.

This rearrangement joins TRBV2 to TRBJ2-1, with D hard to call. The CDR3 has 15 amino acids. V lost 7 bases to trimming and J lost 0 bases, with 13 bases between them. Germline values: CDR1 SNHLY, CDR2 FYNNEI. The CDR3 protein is CASTEGWSSYNEQFF. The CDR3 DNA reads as TGTGCCAGCACCGAAGGTTGGAGCTCCTACAATGAGCAGTTCTTC.

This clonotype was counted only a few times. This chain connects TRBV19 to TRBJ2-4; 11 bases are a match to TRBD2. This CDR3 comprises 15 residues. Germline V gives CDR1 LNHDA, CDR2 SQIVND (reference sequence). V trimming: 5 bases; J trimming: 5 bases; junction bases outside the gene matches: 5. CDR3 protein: CASSAELAGENIQYF. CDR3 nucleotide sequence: TGTGCCAGTAGTGCCGAACTAGCGGGAGAAAACATTCAGTACTTC.

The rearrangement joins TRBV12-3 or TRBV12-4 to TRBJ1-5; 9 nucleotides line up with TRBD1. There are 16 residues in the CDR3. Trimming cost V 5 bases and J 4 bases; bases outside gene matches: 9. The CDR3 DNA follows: TGTGCCAGCAGTGCCGAAACAGGGGGCGTAAATCAGCCCCAGCATTTT. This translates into CASSAETGGVNQPQHF.

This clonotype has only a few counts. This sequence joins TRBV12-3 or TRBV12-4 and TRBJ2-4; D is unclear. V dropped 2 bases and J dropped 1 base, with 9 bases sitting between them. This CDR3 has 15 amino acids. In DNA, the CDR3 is TGTGCCAGCAGTTTAACGGGTGGCGCCAAAAACATTCAGTACTTC. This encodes CASSLTGGAKNIQYF.

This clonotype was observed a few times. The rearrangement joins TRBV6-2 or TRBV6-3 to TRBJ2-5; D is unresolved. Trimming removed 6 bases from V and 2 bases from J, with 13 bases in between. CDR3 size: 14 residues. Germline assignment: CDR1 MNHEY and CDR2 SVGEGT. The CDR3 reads CASRSQHFQETQYF. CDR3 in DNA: TGTGCCAGCAGATCCCAGCATTTTCAAGAGACCCAGTACTTC.

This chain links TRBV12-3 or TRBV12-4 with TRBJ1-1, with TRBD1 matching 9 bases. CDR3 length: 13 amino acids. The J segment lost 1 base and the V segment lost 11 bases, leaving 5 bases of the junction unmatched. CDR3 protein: CASRTGENTEAFF. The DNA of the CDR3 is TGTGCCTCGAGGACAGGGGAGAACACTGAAGCTTTCTTT.